Listed here are 4 T cell receptor beta chains from one sample, sequenced in a study of sequential checkpoint blockade in melanoma (dated by TCRdb to between 2018 and 2020). Library generation was performed with the immunoSEQ multiplex PCR assay. The table was pulled from immuneACCESS by TCRdb, which kept in-frame rearrangements only. Such tables lose some clones; where checked, under half of the loss comes from unresolved V genes, and the rest has no known cause. Here the sample has about 6,400 clones; roughly 21% occur a single time. The ten largest make up about 15% of the sample. The sample's treatment or condition label, in plain terms: randomized to nivolumab then ipilimumab (arm A) or the reverse (arm B). Sample: tumor tissue (inferred from file names), taken from a patient given nivolumab and ipilimumab in sequence. All receptors derive from a human donor with melanoma.

The chain couples TRBV25-1 to TRBJ2-2; no firm D call. Trimming removed 5 bases from V and 0 bases from J, with 4 bases in between. The CDR3 contains 13 residues. CDR1 and CDR2 (germline): MGHDK, SYGVNS. Here the CDR3 DNA reads TGTGCCAGCAGTAGGCCGAACACCGGGGAGCTGTTTTTT. Its translation is CASSRPNTGELFF.

This clone has ten or more counts. The rearrangement links TRBV9 to TRBJ1-2, with 9 nucleotides matching TRBD1. CDR1 is SGDLS, CDR2 YYNGEE, per germline. V dropped 4 bases and J dropped 0; count of bases not matched to a gene: 4. CDR3 length: 15 residues. The CDR3 is CASSIGTGPNYGYTF. The CDR3 nucleotides read TGTGCCAGCAGCATAGGGACAGGGCCTAACTATGGCTACACCTTC.

The chain joins TRBV29-1 to TRBJ1-2; 7 nucleotides line up with TRBD1. Trimming took 6 bases from V and 4 from J; bases not matched to a gene: 5. The CDR3 sequence is 12 residues long. CDR1 and CDR2 from the germline V gene are SQVTM and ANQGSEA. DNA of the CDR3: TGCAGCGTAGGGACAGAACTCTATGGCTACACCTTC. Translation gives CSVGTELYGYTF.

The chain recombines TRBV18 with TRBJ2-7, with 8 bases that match TRBD1. The germline gives CDR1 KGHSH, CDR2 LQKENI. V lost 1 base and J lost 4; bases outside the gene matches: 0. The CDR3 is made up of 13 amino acids. CDR3 DNA sequence: TGTGCCAGCTCACCACGGACAGGGTACGAGCAGTACTTC. As protein: CASSPRTGYEQYF.